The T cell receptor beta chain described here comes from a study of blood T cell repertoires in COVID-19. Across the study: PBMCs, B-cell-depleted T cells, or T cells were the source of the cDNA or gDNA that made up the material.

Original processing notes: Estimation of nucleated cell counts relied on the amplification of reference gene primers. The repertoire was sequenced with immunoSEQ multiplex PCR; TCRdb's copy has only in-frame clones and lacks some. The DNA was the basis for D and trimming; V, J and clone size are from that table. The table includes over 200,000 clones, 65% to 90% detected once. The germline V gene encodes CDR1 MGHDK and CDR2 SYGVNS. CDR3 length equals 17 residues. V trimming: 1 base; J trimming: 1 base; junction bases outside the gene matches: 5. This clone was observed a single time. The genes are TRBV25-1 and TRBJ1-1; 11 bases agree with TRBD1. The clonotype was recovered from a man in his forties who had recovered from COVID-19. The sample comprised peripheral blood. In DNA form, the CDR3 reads TGTGCCAGCAGTGAATTAACCGGACAGGGGGCGAACACTGAAGCTTTCTTT. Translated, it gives CASSELTGQGANTEAFF.